This TCR beta chain was observed in a study of T-cell reconstitution after alpha-beta-depleted transplantation in children. The study's findings and limits: A year post-transplant, T-cell counts and diversity derived mostly from newly produced T cells. It was surviving recipient T cells and thymic progenitors that gave some patients high TCRbeta diversity at day 60.

As regards this clonotype: Antigen specificity is unknown.

Germline CDR1 is MNHNS and CDR2 is SASEGT. V dropped 8 bases and J dropped 2; count of bases not matched to a gene: 11. The CDR3 consists of 15 residues. For TCRbeta, the library was prepared with unique molecular identifiers. TCRdb ran MiXCR on the PCR reads and lists one entry per CDR3 protein. The sample gives over 450,000 distinct CDR3 sequences, about 11% of which show up once; roughly 2% is in the top ten. The sample in question was PBMCs, obtained before TCRalphabeta/CD19-depleted stem cell transplant. The TCR originated in a child aged 2-15 years with inherited bone marrow failure, due to receive a stem cell transplant. The chain is built from TRBV6-1 and TRBJ1-2; TRBD1 matches at 7 bases. CDR3 region: CASAEGGGQNYGYTF. In nucleotides, the CDR3 is TGTGCCAGCGCCGAAGGAGGGGGCCAGAACTATGGCTACACCTTC.